This TCR beta chain comes out of a study of cytomegalovirus exposure and HLA in healthy donors. Whole-study results and caveats: CMV serostatus stood as the only immune exposure information on hand. Among TCR sequences, most were rare, though some public TCRs appeared in many donors. The later analysis indicated that the majority of CMV-associated TCR beta chains appeared HLA-restricted. Being productive about 87% or about 30% of the time was typical of most TCR beta V segments in an earlier analysis.

Vbeta (60) and Jbeta (13) primers were used in the PCR. The assay was immunoSEQ multiplex PCR, and TCRdb's table has in-frame clones only and misses some. Here the sample spans roughly 140,000 clones, 80% being singletons. A note on this clone: Antigen: not known.

This receptor was identified in a man aged 35-49 years in good health and CMV-seropositive. The material sequenced was PBMCs.

CDR3 bases: TGTGCCAGCAGTCGGGACAGGGTGAGCCACGAGCAGTACTTC. Its translation is CASSRDRVSHEQYF. The chain links TRBV27 to TRBJ2-7; TRBD1 agrees at 9 bases. V dropped 5 bases and J dropped 5; count of bases not matched to a gene: 7. CDR3 length equals 14 residues. Per germline, CDR1 MNHEY and CDR2 SMNVEV (reference sequence).